This entry lists 14 T cell receptor beta chains sequenced from one sample in a study of T-cell memory formation after mild COVID-19. TCRdb reprocessed the 5' RACE reads with MiXCR, giving one entry per CDR3 protein. The repertoire consists of approximately 300,000 distinct CDR3 sequences, with 15% to 20% occurring once and the leading ten covering roughly 21%. Sequencing was done on a sample of PBMCs or a T cell subset sorted from them (not recorded which). The receptors were sampled from a man younger than 35 who had mild COVID-19 (a few samples of this study predate the infection). Cell type and time point are not known.

This clonotype was seen a handful of times. The chain uses TRBV11-2 and TRBJ2-1; a weak D match, TRBD1 (6 bases). Trimming removed 3 bases at V and 10 bases at J, with 13 bases between. CDR1 and CDR2 (germline): SGHAT, FQNNGV. CDR3 size: 13 residues. CDR3 amino acids: CASSFSDRGEQFF. The CDR3 DNA sequence: TGTGCCAGCAGCTTTTCGGACAGAGGAGAGCAGTTCTTC.

The chain carries TRBV2 and TRBJ2-7; D uncertain. The CDR3 covers 12 residues. Trimming took 1 base from V and 9 from J, leaving 10 bases between them. Per germline, CDR1 SNHLY and CDR2 FYNNEI. CDR3 residues: CASSEDQNRQYF. CDR3 in DNA: TGTGCCAGCAGTGAAGACCAGAACAGGCAGTACTTC.

This clonotype was seen at least ten times. V and J are TRBV3-1 and TRBJ2-5; D is unresolved. This CDR3 comprises 11 residues. Germline V gene sequence: CDR1 LGHDT, CDR2 YNNKEL (reference sequence). The V end was cut by 0 bases, the J end by 7 bases, with 3 bases between. In nucleotides, the CDR3 is TGTGCCAGCAGCCAAGACGTGACCCAGTACTTC. Its protein is CASSQDVTQYF.

The rearrangement joins TRBV6-5 to TRBJ1-2, with TRBD1 matching 9 bases. CDR1 is MNHEY, CDR2 SVGAGI, per germline. The ends lost 4 bases at V and 2 bases at J; junction bases unmatched: 5. The CDR3 length is 15 residues. The CDR3 spells CASSWTGEANYGYTF. In DNA, the CDR3 is TGTGCCAGCAGTTGGACAGGGGAGGCGAACTATGGCTACACCTTC.

The chain links TRBV6-6 to TRBJ2-1; TRBD2 aligns across 13 bases. V trimming: 6 bases; J trimming: 9 bases; junction bases outside the gene matches: 8. The germline gives CDR1 MNHNY, CDR2 SVGAGI (reference sequence). This CDR3 has 15 amino acids. CDR3 sequence (DNA): TGTGCCAGCAGCCCAACTAGCGGGGGGGCCGGTGAGCAGTTCTTC. Its protein is CASSPTSGGAGEQFF.

CDR3 nucleotide sequence: TGTGCCAGCAGCCAAGAAGGGTGGCCCTGGAGGGCTCGTGAGCAGTACTTC. It is translated as CASSQEGWPWRAREQYF. V gene TRBV3-1 combines with J gene TRBJ2-7; D may be TRBD2 (6 bases). The germline CDR1 and CDR2 sequences are LGHDT and YNNKEL (reference sequence). This CDR3 is 17 amino acids long. V lost 0 bases to trimming and J lost 7 bases, with 22 bases between them.

Ten or more counts support this clonotype. CDR3 amino acids: CASSLTNQRENEQFF. The DNA for the CDR3 is TGTGCCAGCAGCTTAACGAACCAGAGGGAAAATGAGCAGTTCTTC. The rearrangement uses TRBV7-3 and TRBJ2-1; TRBD2 is a possible D gene (5 bases). V was clipped by 0 bases and J by 7 bases, with 13 bases between them. This CDR3 is 15 amino acids long. Germline V gene lookup returns CDR1 SGHTA and CDR2 FQGTGA.

This clonotype was detected only a few times. V and J are TRBV5-1 and TRBJ2-2; D unresolved. The CDR3 totals 14 residues. CDR1 SGHRS and CDR2 YFSETQ come from the germline V gene. The V end lost 4 bases, the J end lost 1 base, and 8 bases lay between the germline ends. Here the CDR3 reads CASSPDGNTGELFF. The CDR3 coding sequence is TGCGCCAGCAGCCCCGACGGGAACACCGGGGAGCTGTTTTTT.

This clonotype showed up just a few times. V gene TRBV5-1 combines with J gene TRBJ2-2; TRBD1 agrees at 8 bases. CDR1 and CDR2 (germline): SGHRS, YFSETQ. V trimming: 4 bases; J trimming: 15 bases; junction bases outside the gene matches: 8. The CDR3 has 12 amino acids. CDR3 sequence reads: CASSLDRGRMFF. The CDR3 DNA follows: TGCGCCAGCAGCCTCGACAGGGGACGGATGTTTTTT.

This sequence joins TRBV20-1 and TRBJ1-5; the D is unclear. The CDR3 length is 13 residues. Germline loops: CDR1 DFQATT, CDR2 SNEGSKA (reference sequence). V dropped 1 base and J dropped 4 bases, with 8 bases sitting between them. The CDR3 region is CSARGQLNQPQHF. CDR3 DNA: TGCAGTGCTAGAGGGCAGCTTAATCAGCCCCAGCATTTT.

The sample holds a few counts of this clonotype. The CDR3 nucleotides are TGTGCCAGCCTTCTTTTACCGGCCGGGGAGCTGTTTTTT. Its translation is CASLLLPAGELFF. V usage is TRBV12-3 or TRBV12-4 and J usage is TRBJ2-2; no reliable D call. The CDR3 covers 13 residues. V was shortened by 8 bases and J by 6 bases, with 13 bases between the two germline ends.

The chain uses TRBV18 and TRBJ2-7; D is possibly TRBD1 or TRBD2 (5 bases each). Between the trimmed V and J ends, which lost 3 bases and 4 bases, there was a span of 13 bases. Per the germline V gene, CDR1 is KGHSH and CDR2 is LQKENI. The CDR3 extends over 14 amino acids. CDR3: CASSPYRDGYEQYF. The CDR3 DNA follows: TGTGCCAGCTCACCCTACCGGGACGGATACGAGCAGTACTTC.

The chain recombines TRBV7-2 with TRBJ2-4; TRBD1 is a possible D gene (5 bases). The V gene's germline CDR1 is SGHTA and CDR2 FQGNSA. The CDR3 totals 12 residues. The V gene lost 0 bases and the J gene lost 15 bases, with 12 bases spanning the gap. The chain's CDR3 is CASSLAPGLGYF. CDR3 DNA: TGTGCCAGCAGCTTAGCTCCAGGGCTGGGGTACTTC. The full variable domain, with the rest looked up from reference TRBV7-2 and TRBJ2-4, is GAGVSQSPSNKVTEKGKDVELRCDPISGHTALYWYRQSLGQGLEFLIYFQGNSAPDKSGLPSDRFSAERTGGSVSTLTIQRTQQEDSAVYLCASSLAPGLGYFGAGTRLSVL.

The rearrangement joins TRBV7-8 to TRBJ2-2; 10 positions match TRBD2. The V segment lost 5 bases and the J segment 1 base; nucleotides outside the gene matches: 4. The germline gives CDR1 SGHVS, CDR2 FQNEAQ. This CDR3 has 16 residues. The CDR3 here is CASSPGTSVNTGELFF. In DNA form, the CDR3 reads TGTGCCAGCAGCCCCGGGACTAGCGTGAACACCGGGGAGCTGTTTTTT.